Below are 3 T cell receptor beta chains sequenced from a single sample in a study of beta chain features in type 1 diabetes. Since all of the isolated RNA was reverse transcribed, expressed TCRB transcripts were what got sequenced. The repertoire was sequenced with immunoSEQ multiplex PCR; TCRdb's copy has only in-frame clones and lacks some. The table records 900,000 or so clones, roughly a sixth of them present only once. Sample: naive CD4+ T cells from blood. Receptor source: a young woman in good health.

This clone was seen a few times. V usage is TRBV29-1 and J usage is TRBJ1-5; D is undetermined. The CDR3 consists of 12 residues. V was trimmed by 5 bases and J by 4 bases, leaving 9 bases between them. Germline V lookup: CDR1 SQVTM, CDR2 ANQGSEA. The CDR3 region has the DNA TGCAGCGTTCAGGCCCGGAATCAGCCCCAGCATTTT. Protein sequence: CSVQARNQPQHF. The complete variable domain, with remaining parts taken from reference TRBV29-1 and TRBJ1-5, reads SAVISQKPSRDICQRGTSLTIQCQVDSQVTMMFWYRQQPGQSLTLIATANQGSEATYESGFVIDKFPISRPNLTFSTLTVSNMSPEDSSIYLCSVQARNQPQHFGDGTRLSIL.

V is TRBV21-1 and J is TRBJ1-2; TRBD1 is the table's D call, not checked against the DNA. TRBV21-1 is a pseudogene. The CDR3 spans 9 residues. The CDR3 loop reads CASPQGYTF. For the CDR3, the DNA is TGTGCCAGCCCCCAGGGCTACACCTTC.

The rearrangement uses TRBV7-2 and TRBJ2-7; D is unclear. V lost 5 bases, J lost 5 bases, and 10 bases lay in between. CDR3 length equals 12 residues. The germline V gene has CDR1 SGHTA and CDR2 FQGNSA. The CDR3 sequence: CASSLLTHEQYF. The CDR3 DNA reads as TGTGCCAGCAGCCTCCTGACTCACGAGCAGTACTTC.